The rows below give T cell receptor beta chains drawn from one sample of a study of cytomegalovirus exposure and HLA in healthy donors. The protocol was immunoSEQ multiplex PCR, while the TCRdb copy is restricted to in-frame clones and leaves out a portion. This table has roughly 200,000 clones, about four fifths appearing once. The sample taken for sequencing was PBMCs. These receptors originate from a man aged 50-59 years in good health and CMV-seronegative. Both conserved end residues are part of each CDR3. Fields, in order: clone size, J gene, V gene, D gene, CDR3 protein, CDR3 DNA. D genes are given only for firm matches. Part of the rows lack a size; the others show once, few, many or a class for expanded clones.

- TRBJ2-5 TRBV27 - CASSPSGRETQYF TGTGCCAGCAGCCCCTCGGGGAGGGAGACCCAGTACTTC
- TRBJ1-1 TRBV7-9 - CASSRQSNTEAFF TGTGCCAGCAGCCGACAGTCGAACACTGAAGCTTTCTTT
- TRBJ2-5 TRBV6-5 TRBD1 CASSRKGATQYF TGTGCCAGCAGCCGTAAGGGGGCGACCCAGTACTTC
few TRBJ2-1 TRBV30 TRBD2 CAWSVTGLVYNEQFF TGTGCCTGGAGTGTAACGGGACTAGTCTACAATGAGCAGTTCTTC
once TRBJ2-3 TRBV30 TRBD2 CAWSGRLAGGEDTQYF TGTGCCTGGAGTGGCCGACTAGCGGGAGGGGAAGATACGCAGTATTTT
- TRBJ1-2 TRBV5-1 TRBD1 CASSGDRTNYGYTF TGCGCCAGCAGCGGGGACAGAACTAACTATGGCTACACCTTC
- TRBJ2-7 TRBV28 - CASSTPGAYEQYF TGTGCCAGCAGTACACCAGGGGCCTACGAGCAGTACTTC
- TRBJ2-7 TRBV7-6 TRBD1 CASSPGQGQYEQYF TGTGCCAGCAGCCCGGGACAGGGTCAGTACGAGCAGTACTTC
- TRBJ1-2 TRBV7-2 TRBD1 CASSGGGAETDYGYTF TGTGCCAGCAGCGGAGGGGGCGCTGAAACGGACTATGGCTACACCTTC
- TRBJ2-5 TRBV5-1 - CASSLETNRETQYF TGCGCCAGCAGCTTGGAAACAAACCGAGAGACCCAGTACTTC
- TRBJ2-7 TRBV28 - CASSFRVGEQYF TGTGCCAGCAGTTTCCGGGTGGGCGAGCAGTACTTC